This T cell receptor (beta chain) was recorded in a study of blood T cell repertoires in COVID-19. Study at large: COVID-19 samples, acute and convalescent, were from the United States, Italy and Spain. Sample material is recorded as cDNA or gDNA derived from T cells, B-cell-depleted T cells, or PBMCs.

In Seattle, patients joined the study during active infection and were tracked longitudinally. V was cut by 4 bases and J by 2 bases, with 15 bases left in between. The CDR3 is 15 residues long. Looked up from germline, CDR1 is MNHEY and CDR2 is SVGAGI. Original data processing: Amplification from reference gene primers served as the basis for estimated nucleated cell counts. The table came from immunoSEQ multiplex PCR; TCRdb's copy has only in-frame clones and leaves some out. The V and J calls and the clone size are those of that table, but D and trimming were determined from the DNA. The repertoire includes around 290,000 clones, 75% to 90% of them detected once, and about an eighth sits in the top ten.

The sample consisted of peripheral blood. The rearrangement joins TRBV6-5 to TRBJ2-7; D is unresolved. This clonotype was obtained from a woman in her 70s with COVID-19, enrolled during active disease. CDR3 sequence reads: CASSFASPRPYEQYF. The CDR3, as DNA: TGTGCCAGCAGTTTTGCGTCTCCGAGGCCCTACGAGCAGTACTTC.